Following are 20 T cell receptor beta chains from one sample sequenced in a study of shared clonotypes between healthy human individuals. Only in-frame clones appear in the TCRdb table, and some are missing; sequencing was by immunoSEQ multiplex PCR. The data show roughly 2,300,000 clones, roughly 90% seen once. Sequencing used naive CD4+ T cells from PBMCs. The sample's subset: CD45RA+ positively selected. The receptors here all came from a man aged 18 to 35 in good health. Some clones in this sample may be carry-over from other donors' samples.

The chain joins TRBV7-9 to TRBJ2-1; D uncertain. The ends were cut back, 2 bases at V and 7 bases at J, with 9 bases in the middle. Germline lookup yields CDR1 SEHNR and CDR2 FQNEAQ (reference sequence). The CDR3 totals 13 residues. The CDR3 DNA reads TGTGCCAGCAGCTTACCCAATAGTAATGAGCAGTTCTTC. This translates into CASSLPNSNEQFF.

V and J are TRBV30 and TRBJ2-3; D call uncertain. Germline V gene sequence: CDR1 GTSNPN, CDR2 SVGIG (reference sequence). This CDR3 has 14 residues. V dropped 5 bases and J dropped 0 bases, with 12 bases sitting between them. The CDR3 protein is CAWLSYGSTDTQYF. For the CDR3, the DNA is TGTGCCTGGCTTTCGTACGGAAGCACAGATACGCAGTATTTT.

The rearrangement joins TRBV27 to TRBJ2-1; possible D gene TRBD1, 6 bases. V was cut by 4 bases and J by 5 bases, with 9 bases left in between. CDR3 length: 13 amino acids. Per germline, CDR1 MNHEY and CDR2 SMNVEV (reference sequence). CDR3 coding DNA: TGTGCCAGCAGTTCACAGGGAGACAATGAGCAGTTCTTC. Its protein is CASSSQGDNEQFF.

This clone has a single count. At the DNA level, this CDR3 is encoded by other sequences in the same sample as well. In nucleotides, the CDR3 is TGCAGCGTTGGGGGGGTACTCACAGATACGCAGTATTTT. Translation: CSVGGVLTDTQYF. This chain connects TRBV29-1 to TRBJ2-3, with D possibly matching TRBD2 (6 bases). Germline CDR1 and CDR2: SQVTM and ANQGSEA. Trimming left V 4 bases short and J 2 bases short, with 10 bases between. The CDR3 is 13 amino acids.

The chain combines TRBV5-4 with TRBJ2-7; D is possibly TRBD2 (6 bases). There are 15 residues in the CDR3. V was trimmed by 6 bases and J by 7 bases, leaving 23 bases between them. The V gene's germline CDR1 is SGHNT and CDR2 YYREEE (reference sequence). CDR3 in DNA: TGTGCCAGCACCTTCCAATCCGGGGGTTCGGGGGAGCAGTACTTC. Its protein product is CASTFQSGGSGEQYF.

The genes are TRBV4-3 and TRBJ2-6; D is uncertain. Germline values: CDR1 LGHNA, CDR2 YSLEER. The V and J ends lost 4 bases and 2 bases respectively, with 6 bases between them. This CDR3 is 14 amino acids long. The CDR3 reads CASSLSAGANVLTF. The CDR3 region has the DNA TGCGCCAGCAGCCTATCGGCTGGGGCCAACGTCCTGACTTTC.

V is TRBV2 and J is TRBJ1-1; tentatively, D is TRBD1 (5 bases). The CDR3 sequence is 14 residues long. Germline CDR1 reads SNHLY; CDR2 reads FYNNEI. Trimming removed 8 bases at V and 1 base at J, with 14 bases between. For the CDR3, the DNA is TGTGCCAGCTTGACGGGACGGACGAACACTGAAGCTTTCTTT. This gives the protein CASLTGRTNTEAFF.

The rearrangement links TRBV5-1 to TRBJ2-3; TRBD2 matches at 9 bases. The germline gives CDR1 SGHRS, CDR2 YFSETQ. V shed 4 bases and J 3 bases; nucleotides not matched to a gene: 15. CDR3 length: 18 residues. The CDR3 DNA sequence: TGCGCCAGCAGCGCCAATTTAGCGGGAGCTGGGATGACAGATACGCAGTATTTT. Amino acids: CASSANLAGAGMTDTQYF.

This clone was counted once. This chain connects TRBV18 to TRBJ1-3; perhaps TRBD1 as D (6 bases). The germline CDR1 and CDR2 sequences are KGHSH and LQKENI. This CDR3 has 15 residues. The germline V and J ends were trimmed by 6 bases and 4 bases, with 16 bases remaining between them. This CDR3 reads CASSKDRFGGNTIYF. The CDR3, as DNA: TGTGCCAGCTCCAAAGACAGGTTTGGAGGAAACACCATATATTTT.

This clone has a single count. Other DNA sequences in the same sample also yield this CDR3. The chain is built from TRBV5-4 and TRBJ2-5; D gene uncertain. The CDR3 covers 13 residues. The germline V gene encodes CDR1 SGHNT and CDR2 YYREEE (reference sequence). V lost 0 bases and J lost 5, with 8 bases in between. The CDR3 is CASSLGTVETQYF. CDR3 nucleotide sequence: TGTGCCAGCAGCTTGGGTACAGTGGAGACCCAGTACTTC.

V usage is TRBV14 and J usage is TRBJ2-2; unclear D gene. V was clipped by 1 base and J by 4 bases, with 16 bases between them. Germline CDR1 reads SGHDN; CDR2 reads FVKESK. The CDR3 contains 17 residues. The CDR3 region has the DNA TGTGCCAGCAGCCAAGTTCCCACCACCCACGCCACCGGGGAGCTGTTTTTT. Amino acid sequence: CASSQVPTTHATGELFF.

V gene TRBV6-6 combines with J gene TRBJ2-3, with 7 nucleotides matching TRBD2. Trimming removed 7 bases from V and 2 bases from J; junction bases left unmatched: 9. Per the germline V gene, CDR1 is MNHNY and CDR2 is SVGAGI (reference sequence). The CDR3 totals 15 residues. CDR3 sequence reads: CASTLGTTPTDTQYF. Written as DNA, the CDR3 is TGTGCCAGCACTCTCGGGACTACTCCCACAGATACGCAGTATTTT.

CDR3 region: CAWSGGTGEKLFF. The CDR3 DNA reads TGTGCCTGGAGTGGCGGCACGGGAGAAAAACTGTTTTTT. The chain couples TRBV30 to TRBJ1-4, with no clear D. The ends were cut back, 1 base at V and 8 bases at J, with 11 bases in the middle. This CDR3 has 13 residues. The germline V gene has CDR1 GTSNPN and CDR2 SVGIG (reference sequence). The variable domain in full, completed from reference TRBV30 and TRBJ1-4, reads SQTIHQWPATLVQPVGSPLSLECTVEGTSNPNLYWYRQAAGRGLQLLFYSVGIGQISSEVPQNLSASRPQDRQFILSSKKLLLSDSGFYLCAWSGGTGEKLFFGSGTQLSVL.

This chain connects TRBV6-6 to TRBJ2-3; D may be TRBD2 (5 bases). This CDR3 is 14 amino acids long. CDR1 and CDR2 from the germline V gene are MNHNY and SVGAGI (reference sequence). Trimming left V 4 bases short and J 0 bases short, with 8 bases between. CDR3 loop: CASSFSASTDTQYF. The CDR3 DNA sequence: TGTGCCAGCAGTTTTAGCGCCAGCACAGATACGCAGTATTTT.

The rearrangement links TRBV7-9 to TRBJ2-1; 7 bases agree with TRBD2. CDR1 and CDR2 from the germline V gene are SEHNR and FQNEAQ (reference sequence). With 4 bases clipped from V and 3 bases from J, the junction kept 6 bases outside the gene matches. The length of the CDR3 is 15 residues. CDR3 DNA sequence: TGTGCCAGCAGCTGGGCTAGCGGAGACTACAATGAGCAGTTCTTC. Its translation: CASSWASGDYNEQFF.

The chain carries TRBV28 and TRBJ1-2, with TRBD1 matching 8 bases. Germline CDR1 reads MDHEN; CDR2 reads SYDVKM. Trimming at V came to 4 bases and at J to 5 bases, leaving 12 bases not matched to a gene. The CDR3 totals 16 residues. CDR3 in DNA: TGTGCCAGCAGTTCGAGCTCAGGGGGCGCCCGTTATGGCTACACCTTC. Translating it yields CASSSSSGGARYGYTF.

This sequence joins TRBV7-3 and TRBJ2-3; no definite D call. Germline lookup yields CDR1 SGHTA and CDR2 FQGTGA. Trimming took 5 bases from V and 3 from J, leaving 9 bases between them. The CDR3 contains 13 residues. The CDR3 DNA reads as TGTGCCAGCAGCCACCCCGTTACAGATACGCAGTATTTT. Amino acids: CASSHPVTDTQYF.

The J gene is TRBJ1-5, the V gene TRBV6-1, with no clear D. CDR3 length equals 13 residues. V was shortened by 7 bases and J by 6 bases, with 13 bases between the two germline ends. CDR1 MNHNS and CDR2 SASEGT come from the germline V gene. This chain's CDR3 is CASKTEGSQPQHF. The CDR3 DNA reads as TGTGCCAGCAAAACGGAGGGTAGTCAGCCCCAGCATTTT.

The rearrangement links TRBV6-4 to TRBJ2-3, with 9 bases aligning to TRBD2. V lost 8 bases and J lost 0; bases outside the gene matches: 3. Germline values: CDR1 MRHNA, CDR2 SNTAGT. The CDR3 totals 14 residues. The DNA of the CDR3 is TGTGCCAGCGCTAGCGGGAAGAGCACAGATACGCAGTATTTT. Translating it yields CASASGKSTDTQYF.

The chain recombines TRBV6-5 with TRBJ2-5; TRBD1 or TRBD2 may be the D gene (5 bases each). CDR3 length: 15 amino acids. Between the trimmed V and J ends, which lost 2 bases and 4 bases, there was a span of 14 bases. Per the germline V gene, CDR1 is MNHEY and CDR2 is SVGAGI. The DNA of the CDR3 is TGTGCCAGCAGTTACCTACGGGACCCCCGAGAGACCCAGTACTTC. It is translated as CASSYLRDPRETQYF.